The source of this TCR beta chain is a study of Ad26.COV2.S vaccination and SARS-CoV-2 variants. Study summary: Donor got 5x10^10 or 1x10^11 viral particles of Ad26.COV2.S.

Produced via immunoSEQ multiplex PCR; TCRdb's table is partial and in-frame only. The sample contains under 400,000 clones, about nine tenths of which appear only once. Described treatment: some 20 received Ad26.COV2.S at low or high dose, single or two shots; roughly five received placebo; per-sample allocation not given. Material that was analyzed had been drawn on day 63 after the first vaccine or placebo injection. The CDR3 has 14 amino acids. The ends were cut back, 2 bases at V and 3 bases at J, with 10 bases in the middle. Per the germline V gene, CDR1 is MNHEY and CDR2 is SVGAGI. Sequencing used peripheral blood, obtained in a trial of Ad26.COV2.S vaccine versus placebo. This sequence was found in a person aged 18 to 59 who received the Ad26.COV2.S COVID-19 vaccine or a placebo. The J gene is TRBJ1-1, the V gene TRBV6-5; possible D gene TRBD1, 5 bases. The CDR3 reads CASSYNPGYTEAFF. The DNA of the CDR3 is TGTGCCAGCAGTTACAATCCAGGGTACACTGAAGCTTTCTTT.